This T cell receptor beta chain was captured by sequencing in a study of T cell repertoires in cytomegalovirus infection. TCRdb recomputed calls from the reads with MiXCR, one row per CDR3 protein. The table has roughly 78,000 distinct CDR3 sequences, around 40% seen once. CDR3 length equals 13 residues. Trimming took 6 bases from V and 5 from J; bases not matched to a gene: 4. CDR1 is MNHEY and CDR2 is SVGEGT in the germline V gene. On this clonotype: What it recognizes is unknown.

The sequence was collected from a human donor in good health (CMV status not recorded). Some clones in this sample may be carry-over from other donors' samples. The chain links TRBV6-2 or TRBV6-3 to TRBJ1-5; TRBD1 aligns across 7 bases. The sample was CD8+ T cells from cultured PBMCs, taken from culture after CMV antigen stimulation. In DNA, the CDR3 is TGTGCCAGCAGCCGAACAGGGGATCAGCCCCAGCATTTT. This sequence encodes CASSRTGDQPQHF.